This T cell receptor beta chain was documented in a study of blood T cells in healthy people across ages (dated by TCRdb to the mid-2010s). With regard to the full study: In model experiments, template switching captured about one uniquely barcoded TCR beta cDNA molecule for every two T cells. To track age-related changes in TCR beta repertoire diversity, the study relied on deep sequencing normalized with unique cDNA molecular identifiers. Donors were grouped into four age groups: young (average approximately 15 years), middle-aged (over 35), aged (approximately 67) and long-lived (about 90). To avoid experimental bias, donors of different ages were spread randomly across the sequencing lanes. For two donors (one aged 18 to 29 and one aged 80 or older), the study analyzed two additional independent replicas of 1 million unique cDNA reads from the same blood draw.

CDR1 and CDR2 are read off the germline V gene as SGHRS and YFSETQ. At the junction V is shortened by 3 bases and J by 6 bases; bases outside the gene matches: 6. Inclusive of the bounding cysteine and phenylalanine, the CDR3 is 14 residues long. The retained sequence is limited to the CDR3, 42 bases, with the frame set at the first base. With regard to this clonotype: The antigen it recognizes is unknown. Since a much larger clone is just one base distant, this may be a read error.

The full study reports these points: Observed TCR beta diversity per million T cells fell roughly linearly with age, and a significant reduction was already apparent by age approximately 41. Conclusive comparison of naive and antigen-experienced compartments was prevented by the profiling of bulk unsorted PBMCs. There was a strong correlation between observed TCR beta diversity and the percentage of naive T cells measured by flow cytometry. Compared with the aged group, the long-lived group had more naive CD4+ T cells, fewer expanded clones and increased TCR diversity, a pattern suggesting age selection. Estimates of total diversity from one million sequenced T cells were regarded as lower bounds and underestimates. Because the CMV infection status of the donors was unknown, age-related changes in expanded clonotypes may potentially have been confounded.

Preparation of the library involved 5' RACE. The sample was run on an Illumina HiSeq 2500. A second about 7 to 11 cycle PCR used a sample-barcoded 5' primer and a J-beta primer mix. A unique molecular identifier was introduced onto each TCR beta cDNA molecule by a template-switch 5' adaptor carrying 12 random nucleotides. Each sample yielded at least 2.5 million CDR3-containing paired-end reads. First-strand cDNA synthesis was performed from all RNA using the Mint cDNA synthesis kit, with priming by a TRBC-specific oligonucleotide. After uracil-DNA glycosylase treatment, a first 18-cycle PCR used universal primers M1SS and BC2_uni_R on all cDNA. The authors processed their data as follows. For normalization, 1 million high-quality reads, each with a distinct molecular identifier, were randomly selected from each sample. Instead of being binned into consensus sequences, reads that shared molecular identifiers were thrown out. MiTCR, set to a Q25 quality threshold and the strictest error-elimination algorithm, was used for CDR3 identification, clonotype clustering and error correction. Lower-bound total TCR beta diversity was estimated with a nonparametric unseen species model using Euler transformation. Using fastp at Q25 and MiXCR, TCRdb reprocessed the public reads and kept productive beta chains. CDR3 protein sequences are deduplicated, and each keeps its most common genes and DNA. The V and J calls here are based on TCRdb, not the publication. Counted in this sample were around 1.7 million distinct CDR3 sequences; 28% of them appeared once. The ten largest clones represent about 7.7% of the sample.

The donors were roughly 40 Caucasian individuals from Russia, aged roughly 6 to 100 years, who were systemically healthy. Each donor gave around 9.9 milliliters of peripheral blood, collected into EDTA-treated Vacutainer tubes. Ficoll-Paque density-gradient centrifugation was used to isolate PBMCs, with at least 6.5 million per sample. Total RNA was extracted from PBMCs with Trizol reagent, with at least 5.5 micrograms obtained per sample. For every donor, an aliquot of PBMCs went through flow cytometry to measure the percentages of naive CD45RAhigh/CD27high T cells. Sequencing used blood. The rearrangement combines TRBV5-1 with TRBJ1-2, and TRBD1 aligns with 9 junction nucleotides. This TCR was recovered from a woman aged 25 to 39 in good health. CDR3 loop: CASSCTGQGNGYTF. The DNA sequence reads TGCGCCAGCAGCTGCACGGGACAGGGCAATGGCTACACCTTC.